Below, 6 T cell receptor beta chains from the same sample are listed, as sequenced in a study of regulatory T cells. The primer mix had 52 TRBV and 13 TRBJ primers. Sequencing used immunoSEQ multiplex PCR; TCRdb keeps in-frame clones, though not all of them. The sample lists 20,000 or so clones; 93% were seen once. The sample was CD8+ T cells sorted from blood. These receptors were taken from a child between 2 and 9 years old with CD3G deficiency.

The rearrangement uses TRBV4-1 and TRBJ1-1; D remains ambiguous. The V end lost 0 bases, the J end lost 5 bases, and 7 bases lay between the germline ends. The CDR3 has 13 amino acids. CDR1 is MGHRA, CDR2 YSYEKL, per germline. As DNA, the CDR3 is TGCGCCAGCAGCCAAGAGGGTGGGACTGAAGCTTTCTTT. It encodes CASSQEGGTEAFF.

This chain connects TRBV5-1 to TRBJ1-3; 12 bases line up with TRBD1. V lost 2 bases, J lost 7 bases, and 4 bases stayed unmatched. Germline loops: CDR1 SGHRS, CDR2 YFSETQ. This CDR3 has 15 residues. CDR3 sequence reads: CASSFGTGGMNTIYF. The DNA of the CDR3 is TGCGCCAGCAGCTTCGGGACAGGGGGCATGAACACCATATATTTT.

The chain has TRBV28 and TRBJ2-7, with D unresolved. CDR1 MDHEN and CDR2 SYDVKM come from the germline V gene. CDR3 size: 13 residues. The V end lost 3 bases, the J end lost 5 bases, and 11 bases lay between the germline ends. The CDR3 region is CASSFAPPDEQYF. CDR3 nucleotide sequence: TGTGCCAGCAGTTTCGCCCCCCCCGACGAGCAGTACTTC.

The chain employs TRBV27 and TRBJ2-1; 10 nucleotides align to TRBD1. Germline CDR1 and CDR2: MNHEY and SMNVEV (reference sequence). CDR3 length equals 16 residues. The V gene end was trimmed by 4 bases and the J gene end by 7 bases; junction bases not matched to a gene: 10. The CDR3 loop reads CASSSQTGTGANEQFF. CDR3 DNA sequence: TGTGCCAGCAGTTCCCAAACCGGGACAGGGGCTAATGAGCAGTTCTTC.

The rearrangement joins TRBV7-9 to TRBJ2-1; TRBD2 matches 9 bases. The CDR3 loop spans 15 amino acids. V shed 5 bases and J 12 bases; nucleotides not matched to a gene: 14. Per germline, CDR1 SEHNR and CDR2 FQNEAQ (reference sequence). CDR3 sequence reads: CASSPRLAEAARQFF. CDR3 in DNA: TGTGCCAGCAGCCCCCGACTAGCGGAGGCCGCCAGGCAGTTCTTC.

The V and J genes are TRBV7-8 and TRBJ2-1; TRBD2 matches 9 bases. Trimming removed 5 bases from V and 6 bases from J; junction bases left unmatched: 8. CDR3 size: 15 residues. Germline CDR1 and CDR2: SGHVS and FQNEAQ. The CDR3: CASSDGTSPFNEQFF. CDR3 nucleotides: TGTGCCAGCAGCGATGGGACTAGCCCATTCAATGAGCAGTTCTTC.